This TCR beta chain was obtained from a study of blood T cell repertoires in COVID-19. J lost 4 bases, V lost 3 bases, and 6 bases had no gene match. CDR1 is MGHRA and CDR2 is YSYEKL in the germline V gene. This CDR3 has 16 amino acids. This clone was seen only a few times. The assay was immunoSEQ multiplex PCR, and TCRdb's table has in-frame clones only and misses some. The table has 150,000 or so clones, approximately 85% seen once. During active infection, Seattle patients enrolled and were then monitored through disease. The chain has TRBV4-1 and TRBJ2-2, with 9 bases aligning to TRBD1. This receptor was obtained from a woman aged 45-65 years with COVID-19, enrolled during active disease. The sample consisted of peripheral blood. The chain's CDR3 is CASSQYRGRFTGELFF. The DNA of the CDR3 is TGCGCCAGCAGCCAGTACAGGGGGCGCTTCACCGGGGAGCTGTTTTTT.